The 18 T cell receptor beta chains below all came from one sample that was sequenced in a study of cytomegalovirus exposure and HLA in healthy donors. Using immunoSEQ multiplex PCR, the repertoire was profiled, and TCRdb retains in-frame clones only, with some absent. The sample lists fewer than 75,000 clones, approximately 94% seen once, with less than 2% in the top ten. Material for sequencing was PBMCs. These receptors were collected from a woman between 18 and 29 years old in good health and CMV-seropositive.

The chain is built from TRBV19 and TRBJ2-5; the D gene is possibly TRBD1 (6 bases). The CDR3 sequence is 14 residues long. V lost 1 base, J lost 2 bases, and 8 bases lay in between. The germline CDR1 and CDR2 sequences are LNHDA and SQIVND (reference sequence). Written as DNA, the CDR3 is TGTGCCAGTAGTATAGGGACAGCTCAAGAGACCCAGTACTTC. It yields the protein CASSIGTAQETQYF.

The CDR3 DNA reads TGCGCCAGCAGCCTAGGGGTGGGGACAGATACGCAGTATTTT. The encoded protein is CASSLGVGTDTQYF. The chain has TRBV4-1 and TRBJ2-3; D is perhaps TRBD1 (5 bases). Between the trimmed V and J ends, which lost 4 bases and 3 bases, there was a span of 11 bases. This CDR3 is built from 14 residues. Germline loops: CDR1 MGHRA, CDR2 YSYEKL.

This clone was seen once. This rearrangement joins TRBV6-1 to TRBJ2-5; D remains unclear. From germline, CDR1 is MNHNS and CDR2 SASEGT. The V end lost 2 bases, the J end lost 5 bases, and 6 bases lay between the germline ends. The CDR3 loop spans 12 amino acids. In nucleotides, the CDR3 is TGTGCCAGCAGTGAAAGACTGGAGACCCAGTACTTC. Residues: CASSERLETQYF.

The chain links TRBV5-4 to TRBJ2-7; 10 positions agree with TRBD2. Germline-derived CDR1 and CDR2 are SGHNT and YYREEE (reference sequence). Trimming cost V 9 bases and J 6 bases; bases outside gene matches: 9. This CDR3 has 13 residues. CDR3 sequence reads: CATSGLAGVEQYF. The DNA of the CDR3 is TGTGCCACATCCGGCCTAGCGGGAGTCGAGCAGTACTTC.

The rearrangement links TRBV19 to TRBJ1-2; possibly TRBD1 for D (6 bases). V dropped 6 bases and J dropped 2 bases, with 10 bases sitting between them. From germline, CDR1 is LNHDA and CDR2 SQIVND (reference sequence). The CDR3 spans 13 residues. DNA for the CDR3: TGTGCCAGTAGGGCACAGGGAAACTATGGCTACACCTTC. Its protein is CASRAQGNYGYTF.

The rearrangement uses TRBV2 and TRBJ2-3, with D possibly TRBD2 on 6 matching bases. Germline lookup yields CDR1 SNHLY and CDR2 FYNNEI. The CDR3 covers 15 residues. V lost 6 bases and J lost 0, with 13 bases in between. The CDR3 nucleotides are TGTGCCAGCAGGGAGGGGATAAGGAGCACAGATACGCAGTATTTT. Translated: CASREGIRSTDTQYF.

J is TRBJ1-2 and V is TRBV11-2; D is unclear. The V end lost 4 bases, the J end lost 5 bases, and 11 bases lay between the germline ends. Germline CDR1 SGHAT, CDR2 FQNNGV. The CDR3 has 13 residues. CDR3 nucleotide sequence: TGTGCCAGCAGCTCCGCCAACTTTTATGGCTACACCTTC. Translated, it gives CASSSANFYGYTF.

The chain links TRBV6-1 to TRBJ1-2; 8 nucleotides align to TRBD1. Germline-derived CDR1 and CDR2 are MNHNS and SASEGT. Trimming removed 3 bases from V and 3 bases from J; junction bases left unmatched: 9. This CDR3 has 16 residues. The CDR3 loop reads CASSDVVLQGDYGYTF. In DNA form, the CDR3 reads TGTGCCAGCAGTGATGTTGTCTTACAGGGGGACTATGGCTACACCTTC.

CDR3: CASSSLQGSYGYTF. CDR3 nucleotide sequence: TGTGCCAGCAGCTCCCTACAGGGCTCCTATGGCTACACCTTC. The chain recombines TRBV5-6 with TRBJ1-2; weak D call: TRBD1 (6 bases). The CDR3 sequence is 14 residues long. In germline, CDR1 is SGHDT, CDR2 YYEEEE. The V and J ends lost 3 bases and 4 bases respectively, with 13 bases between them. The variable domain in full, with the rest retrieved from reference TRBV5-6 and TRBJ1-2, is DAGVTQSPTHLIKTRGQQVTLRCSPKSGHDTVSWYQQALGQGPQFIFQYYEEEERQRGNFPDRFSGHQFPNYSSELNVNALLLGDSALYLCASSSLQGSYGYTFGSGTRLTVV.

This chain uses TRBV10-1 with TRBJ2-1; TRBD2 aligns across 7 bases. With 4 bases clipped from V and 0 bases from J, the junction kept 6 bases outside the gene matches. Germline V CDR1 and CDR2: WNHNN, SYGVQD (reference sequence). The CDR3 runs to 16 residues. Written as DNA, the CDR3 is TGCGCCAGCAGTGGTAGCGGGCGCAGCTCCTACAATGAGCAGTTCTTC. The encoded protein is CASSGSGRSSYNEQFF.

The chain combines TRBV6-5 with TRBJ1-2; D remains ambiguous. Germline CDR1 is MNHEY and CDR2 is SVGAGI. This CDR3 contains 14 residues. V lost 7 bases, J lost 4 bases, and 16 bases lay in between. The CDR3 DNA follows: TGTGCCAGCACCGATAACGGGATTGGCTATGGCTACACCTTC. It encodes CASTDNGIGYGYTF.

The genes are TRBV6-5 and TRBJ1-1; possible D gene TRBD1, 6 bases. This CDR3 contains 13 residues. Germline CDR1 is MNHEY and CDR2 is SVGAGI. The germline V and J ends were trimmed by 7 bases and 11 bases, with 20 bases remaining between them. CDR3 coding DNA: TGTGCCAGCACCCGAAGGGGGAGTCAGGTCGCTTTCTTT. Amino acids: CASTRRGSQVAFF.

The chain carries TRBV18 and TRBJ2-3, with D possibly being TRBD1 (6 bases). Trimming pared 3 bases from V and 0 bases from J, leaving 13 bases between. The CDR3 totals 16 residues. Germline V gives CDR1 KGHSH, CDR2 LQKENI. In DNA form, the CDR3 reads TGTGCCAGCTCACCGGGGACACAGATTAGCACAGATACGCAGTATTTT. Protein product: CASSPGTQISTDTQYF.

A single count supports this clone. The genes are TRBV2 and TRBJ1-2, with TRBD1 identical over 10 bases. The CDR3 totals 12 residues. CDR1 SNHLY and CDR2 FYNNEI come from the germline V gene. V shed 4 bases, J shed 13 bases, and the junction held 6 bases outside the gene matches. CDR3 residues: CASSGDRGRFTF. The DNA of the CDR3 is TGTGCCAGCAGTGGGGACAGGGGAAGATTCACCTTC. The variable domain in full, with the rest retrieved from reference TRBV2 and TRBJ1-2, is EPEVTQTPSHQVTQMGQEVILRCVPISNHLYFYWYRQILGQKVEFLVSFYNNEISEKSEIFDDQFSVERPDGSNFTLKIRSTKLEDSAMYFCASSGDRGRFTFGSGTRLTVV.

This clone appeared once. The genes are TRBV9 and TRBJ2-5, with 8 bases identical to TRBD2. CDR3 length: 15 amino acids. Unmatched junction bases numbered 7, after V lost 2 bases and J lost 4 bases. Per the germline V gene, CDR1 is SGDLS and CDR2 is YYNGEE. The CDR3: CASSVFGRAAETQYF. DNA for the CDR3: TGTGCCAGCAGCGTCTTCGGGAGGGCCGCAGAGACCCAGTACTTC.

The rearrangement joins TRBV29-1 to TRBJ2-1; D gene uncertain. Trimming shortened V by 7 bases and J by 6 bases, and 7 bases separated the two germline ends. Germline CDR1 SQVTM, CDR2 ANQGSEA. The CDR3 runs to 10 residues. The DNA for the CDR3 is TGCAGCGGTGCGGTCAATGAGCAGTTCTTC. This codes for CSGAVNEQFF.

The chain joins TRBV14 to TRBJ1-3, with D perhaps matching TRBD1 (5 bases). CDR3 length: 14 residues. Trimming removed 9 bases from V and 0 bases from J, with 12 bases in between. Germline loops: CDR1 SGHDN, CDR2 FVKESK. This CDR3 reads CASSRVRSGNTIYF. Written as DNA, the CDR3 is TGTGCCAGTTCCAGGGTCCGCTCTGGAAACACCATATATTTT.

The V gene is TRBV4-1, the J gene TRBJ2-3, with D perhaps TRBD2 (6 bases). Germline V gene lookup returns CDR1 MGHRA and CDR2 YSYEKL. V lost 4 bases and J 2 bases, leaving 13 bases between the germline ends. There are 15 residues in the CDR3. The CDR3 DNA sequence: TGCGCCAGCAGCCTCCGGACTACAGCCACAGATACGCAGTATTTT. This gives the protein CASSLRTTATDTQYF.